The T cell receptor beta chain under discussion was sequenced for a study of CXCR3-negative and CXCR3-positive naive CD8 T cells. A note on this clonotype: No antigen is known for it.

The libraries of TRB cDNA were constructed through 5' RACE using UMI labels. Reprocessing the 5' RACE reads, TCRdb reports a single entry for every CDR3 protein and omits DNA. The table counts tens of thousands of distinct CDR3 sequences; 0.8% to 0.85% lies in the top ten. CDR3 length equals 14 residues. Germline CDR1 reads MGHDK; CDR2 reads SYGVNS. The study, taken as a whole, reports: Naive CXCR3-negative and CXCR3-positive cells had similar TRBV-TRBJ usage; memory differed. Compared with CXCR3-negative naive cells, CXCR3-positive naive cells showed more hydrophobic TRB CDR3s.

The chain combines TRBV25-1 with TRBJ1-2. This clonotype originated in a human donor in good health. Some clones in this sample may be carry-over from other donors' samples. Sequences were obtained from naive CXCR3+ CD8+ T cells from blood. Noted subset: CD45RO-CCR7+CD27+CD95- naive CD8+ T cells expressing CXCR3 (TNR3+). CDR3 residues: CASRDTGFNYGYTF.